Following are 23 T cell receptor beta chains from one sample sequenced in a study of molecular identifiers for immune sequencing clone quantification. TCRdb called the PCR reads again in MiXCR, with one record for every CDR3 protein. Here the sample spans around 86,000 distinct CDR3 sequences, around 17% being singletons. Source material: naive CD8+ T cells from blood, with Jurkat cell RNA spiked in. Subset of the sample: FACS-sorted CD8+CD4-CCR7+CD45RA+ naive T cells. The receptor source for this set is a human donor in good health. Some libraries in this study had Jurkat cell RNA spiked in.

This clonotype was seen once. A much more abundant neighbour one base away suggests this may be a read error. This chain joins TRBV12-5 and TRBJ1-5; 9 bases are a match to TRBD1. This CDR3 region has 14 residues. Looked up from germline, CDR1 is LGHNT and CDR2 is FRNRAP. CDR3 nucleotides: TGTGCTGGTGGTTTGGTACAGGGGGCCCAGCCCCAGCATTTT. The encoded protein is CAGGLVQGAQPQHF.

This clonotype showed up many times. V and J are TRBV14 and TRBJ1-2; possible D gene TRBD1, 6 bases. The CDR3 is 16 residues long. Trimming took off 2 bases at V and 3 bases at J, with 16 bases between the two ends. From germline, CDR1 is SGHDN and CDR2 FVKESK. The CDR3 nucleotides are TGTGCCAGCAGCCAACTCCGCGGAGGACAGTACTATGGCTACACCTTC. Translated: CASSQLRGGQYYGYTF.

About this clonotype itself: With a much larger clone just one base away, this may be a read error. This chain connects TRBV6-6 to TRBJ2-7; 9 positions agree with TRBD1. This CDR3 spans 19 amino acids. Trimming removed 5 bases from V and 2 bases from J; junction bases left unmatched: 19. Germline CDR1 and CDR2: MNHNY and SVGAGI (reference sequence). CDR3 sequence reads: CASSGCQDRGRLGPYEQYF. CDR3 DNA: TGTGCCAGCAGTGGGTGCCAGGACAGGGGTCGCCTTGGACCCTACGAGCAGTACTTC.

This clonotype was seen repeatedly, ten times or more. The rearrangement uses TRBV12-3 or TRBV12-4 and TRBJ2-6; D tentatively reads TRBD1 or TRBD2 (6 bases each). Trimming removed 4 bases at V and 4 bases at J, with 8 bases between. The length of the CDR3 is 14 residues. CDR3 residues: CASSWGAGANVLTF. The CDR3 DNA reads TGTGCCAGCAGTTGGGGGGCCGGGGCCAACGTCCTGACTTTC.

This clonotype was counted ten times or more. V gene TRBV4-3 combines with J gene TRBJ2-1; the match to TRBD1 covers 9 bases. The germline V gene encodes CDR1 LGHNA and CDR2 YSLEER. Germline trimming cut 1 base from V and 2 bases from J; bases unmatched to any gene: 3. The CDR3 loop spans 16 amino acids. CDR3: CASSQGDREAYNEQFF. The DNA of the CDR3 is TGCGCCAGCAGCCAAGGGGACAGGGAGGCCTACAATGAGCAGTTCTTC.

The chain combines TRBV28 with TRBJ2-7; 10 bases are a match to TRBD2. This CDR3 spans 17 amino acids. Germline lookup yields CDR1 MDHEN and CDR2 SYDVKM. The junction had 13 bases not matched to a gene; V was cut back by 5 bases and J by 3 bases. CDR3 residues: CASSPKRTSGLGYEQYF. The CDR3 DNA reads TGTGCCAGCAGTCCCAAACGGACTAGCGGATTAGGCTACGAGCAGTACTTC.

The sample holds many counts of this clonotype. The chain links TRBV11-2 to TRBJ2-1; D uncertain. Germline CDR1 reads SGHAT; CDR2 reads FQNNGV. CDR3 length equals 12 residues. V lost 0 bases and J lost 8, with 5 bases in between. CDR3 bases: TGTGCCAGCAGCTTAGATAAGGATGAGCAGTTCTTC. Translation: CASSLDKDEQFF.

This clonotype has ten or more counts. This chain joins TRBV7-9 and TRBJ2-3, with 11 bases aligning to TRBD1. Germline V gives CDR1 SEHNR, CDR2 FQNEAQ (reference sequence). V was clipped by 5 bases and J by 4 bases; unmatched bases: 2. This CDR3 is 14 amino acids long. The CDR3 loop is CASSTGQGADTQYF. For the CDR3, the DNA is TGTGCCAGCAGCACGGGACAGGGGGCAGATACGCAGTATTTT.

Ten or more counts support this clonotype. The CDR3 reads CASSKGDSPGAFF. The CDR3 DNA reads TGTGCCAGCAGCAAAGGGGACAGCCCAGGAGCTTTCTTT. The chain links TRBV21-1 to TRBJ1-1; the D call of TRBD1 is as the table states it, not checked on the DNA. TRBV21-1 is classified as a pseudogene. The CDR3 has 13 amino acids.

As regards this clonotype: This may stem from a read error, because a much larger clone lies one nucleotide away. The gene calls are TRBV20-1 and TRBJ2-7; 7 bases map to TRBD2. Trimming at V came to 3 bases and at J to 4 bases, leaving 15 bases not matched to a gene. Germline CDR1 reads DFQATT; CDR2 reads SNEGSKA (reference sequence). This CDR3 has 16 amino acids. The CDR3, as DNA: TGCAGTGCTAGTGCAGCCCGGGAGGAGGATCCTTACGAGCAGTACTTC. This encodes CSASAAREEDPYEQYF.

About this clonotype: The conserved closing phenylalanine or tryptophan is absent in this CDR3, likely reflecting a read error. The chain uses TRBV7-9 and TRBJ1-1; unclear D gene. The CDR3 contains 16 residues. CDR1 and CDR2 from the germline V gene are SEHNR and FQNEAQ (reference sequence). CDR3 amino acids: CASSLPIGPSNTEAFL. The CDR3 region has the DNA TGTGCCAGCAGCTTACCCATAGGGCCGTCGAACACTGAGGCTTTCCTT.

This clonotype was seen at least ten times. This sequence joins TRBV6-2 or TRBV6-3 and TRBJ2-3; 7 bases map to TRBD1. This CDR3 region has 13 residues. Germline V lookup: CDR1 MNHEY, CDR2 SVGEGT. Trimming took 6 bases from V and 5 from J; bases not matched to a gene: 5. CDR3 residues: CASRPTGEDTQYF. The CDR3 DNA sequence: TGTGCCAGCAGACCAACAGGGGAAGATACGCAGTATTTT.

This clonotype was observed a handful of times. The V gene is TRBV6-2 or TRBV6-3, the J gene TRBJ2-7; D gene unclear. Germline V CDR1 and CDR2: MNHEY, SVGEGT. The germline V and J ends were trimmed by 5 bases and 2 bases, with 19 bases remaining between them. The CDR3 spans 16 residues. The CDR3 spells CASSLRALDLPYEQYF. CDR3 nucleotides: TGTGCCAGCAGTCTCAGAGCCCTGGATCTACCCTACGAGCAGTACTTC.

There are many counts of this clonotype. The chain employs TRBV27 and TRBJ1-1; no clear D. Trimming removed 2 bases at V and 3 bases at J, with 13 bases between. CDR1 is MNHEY and CDR2 is SMNVEV in the germline V gene (reference sequence). The CDR3 has 15 residues. CDR3 loop: CASSLGSPGDTEAFF. CDR3 in DNA: TGTGCCAGCAGTTTAGGGTCCCCGGGAGACACTGAAGCTTTCTTT.

This clonotype is deemed medium-sized. The chain couples TRBV13 to TRBJ1-1; possibly TRBD1 for D (6 bases). This CDR3 is 15 amino acids long. The V end was cut by 6 bases, the J end by 0 bases, with 14 bases between. Germline CDR1 and CDR2: PRHDT and FYEKMQ (reference sequence). CDR3 coding DNA: TGTGCCAGCAGATCGAGAGGGGGAGTGAACACTGAAGCTTTCTTT. Protein product: CASRSRGGVNTEAFF.

The rearrangement joins TRBV20-1 to TRBJ1-5; D is ambiguous. With 0 bases removed from V and 9 bases from J, the gap between germline ends came to 9 bases. Germline V gives CDR1 DFQATT, CDR2 SNEGSKA (reference sequence). The CDR3 extends over 12 amino acids. In DNA form, the CDR3 reads TGCAGTGCTAGAGATTCGGGGAGGCCCCAGCATTTT. This codes for CSARDSGRPQHF.

This clonotype appeared many times. This chain joins TRBV7-9 and TRBJ2-7, with a possible D match to TRBD1 (5 bases). This CDR3 is 16 amino acids long. With 1 base removed from V and 0 bases from J, the gap between germline ends came to 13 bases. Germline V lookup: CDR1 SEHNR, CDR2 FQNEAQ (reference sequence). The chain's CDR3 is CASSLGNAGPSYEQYF. CDR3 DNA: TGTGCCAGCAGCTTAGGGAATGCAGGGCCCTCCTACGAGCAGTACTTC.

As for this clonotype: This may be a read error: a much more frequent sequence differs by one nucleotide. The chain carries TRBV27 and TRBJ2-7; 9 nucleotides agree with TRBD1. With V trimmed by 5 bases and J by 4 bases, 9 bases remained unmatched. Germline V gene sequence: CDR1 MNHEY, CDR2 SMNVEV (reference sequence). The length of the CDR3 is 15 residues. CDR3 DNA: TGTGCCAGCAGTCTAACACTCGACAGGGGGTACGAGCAGTACTTC. This gives the protein CASSLTLDRGYEQYF.

There are many counts of this clonotype. This sequence joins TRBV7-2 and TRBJ1-3; D is uncertain. This CDR3 is built from 15 residues. Trimming pared 2 bases from V and 0 bases from J, leaving 8 bases between. Germline V lookup: CDR1 SGHTA, CDR2 FQGNSA. CDR3 protein: CASSLFGDSGNTIYF. The CDR3 DNA follows: TGTGCCAGCAGCTTATTCGGAGACTCTGGAAACACCATATATTTT.

Turning to this clonotype: No conserved phenylalanine or tryptophan is present at the end of the CDR3, so a read error is the likely explanation. V usage is TRBV20-1 and J usage is TRBJ1-1, with 8 bases matching TRBD1. This CDR3 contains 12 residues. The J segment lost 3 bases and the V segment lost 5 bases, leaving 2 bases of the junction unmatched. The germline gives CDR1 DFQATT, CDR2 SNEGSKA (reference sequence). This CDR3 reads CSASGGYTEAFL. Written as DNA, the CDR3 is TGCAGTGCTTCAGGGGGCTACACTGAAGCTTTCTTA.

Details on this clonotype: A much more abundant neighbour one base away suggests this may be a read error. The chain uses TRBV10-3 and TRBJ2-3; TRBD2 matches at 7 bases. The trim removed 6 bases at V and 2 bases at J, leaving 14 bases unmatched. The CDR3 is 17 amino acids. Germline CDR1 and CDR2: ENHRY and SYGVKD. The DNA for the CDR3 is TGTGCCATCAGGGAGAGCCTGGGGGGGGTAAACACAGATACGCAGTATTTT. Translation gives CAIRESLGGVNTDTQYF.

About this clonotype: One base away lies a much larger clone, so this may be a sequencing read error. This chain uses TRBV7-6 with TRBJ2-7; 9 bases match TRBD2. Germline values: CDR1 SGHVS, CDR2 FNYEAQ. This CDR3 has 16 amino acids. Trimming took 5 bases from V and 5 from J; bases not matched to a gene: 13. CDR3 DNA: TGTGCCAGCAGCGCCTACCTTCTAGCGGGGAGGAACGAGCAGTACTTC. It encodes CASSAYLLAGRNEQYF.

This clonotype was detected many times. The chain couples TRBV3-1 to TRBJ2-2, with 7 positions matching TRBD1. This CDR3 has 16 amino acids. Germline-derived CDR1 and CDR2 are LGHDT and YNNKEL (reference sequence). V lost 3 bases and J lost 4; bases outside the gene matches: 8. The CDR3 here is CASSQGTAWRTGELFF. DNA for the CDR3: TGTGCCAGCAGCCAGGGGACAGCTTGGCGCACCGGGGAGCTGTTTTTT.